The 20 T cell receptor beta chains reported below all come from one sample, sequenced in a study of T cells in pancreatic ductal adenocarcinoma. Only in-frame clones appear in the TCRdb table, and some are missing; sequencing was by immunoSEQ multiplex PCR. The profile shows 25,000 to 35,000 clones, approximately 90% of them singletons. No neoadjuvant therapy was given to the selected pancreatic ductal adenocarcinoma patients before their surgery. Material: PBMCs. The origin of the receptors is a human donor with pancreatic ductal adenocarcinoma.

The rearrangement links TRBV11-3 to TRBJ1-1; D is uncertain. With 3 bases removed from V and 0 bases from J, the gap between germline ends came to 5 bases. In germline, CDR1 is SGHNT, CDR2 YENEEA. The CDR3 is 13 amino acids. The CDR3 DNA follows: TGTGCCAGCAGCTTTCCATTGAACACTGAAGCTTTCTTT. Its translation is CASSFPLNTEAFF. The variable domain in full, completed from reference TRBV11-3 and TRBJ1-1, reads EAGVVQSPRYKIIEKKQPVAFWCNPISGHNTLYWYLQNLGQGPELLIRYENEEAVDDSQLPKDRFSAERLKGVDSTLKIQPAELGDSAVYLCASSFPLNTEAFFGQGTRLTVV.

The chain employs TRBV10-3 and TRBJ2-7, with 13 bases fitting TRBD2. With 6 bases clipped from V and 0 bases from J, the junction kept 8 bases outside the gene matches. This CDR3 spans 17 amino acids. CDR1 is ENHRY and CDR2 is SYGVKD in the germline V gene. Here the CDR3 reads CAIRNGTSGVSSYEQYF. The CDR3 nucleotides read TGTGCCATCAGAAATGGGACTAGCGGGGTAAGCTCCTACGAGCAGTACTTC.

V gene TRBV28 combines with J gene TRBJ1-5; maybe TRBD1 (6 bases). This CDR3 comprises 16 residues. Germline-derived CDR1 and CDR2 are MDHEN and SYDVKM. V dropped 5 bases and J dropped 0 bases, with 14 bases sitting between them. CDR3 amino acids: CASSGGGHYSNQPQHF. In DNA form, the CDR3 reads TGTGCCAGCAGTGGTGGGGGACACTATAGCAATCAGCCCCAGCATTTT.

V gene TRBV28 combines with J gene TRBJ2-2; 13 bases agree with TRBD2. Per germline, CDR1 MDHEN and CDR2 SYDVKM. The CDR3 loop spans 16 amino acids. Trimming cost V 6 bases and J 13 bases; bases outside gene matches: 14. The CDR3 nucleotides are TGTGCCAGCAGCCCGGGACTAGCGGGAACCTCCCGAAGGCTGTTTTTT. As protein: CASSPGLAGTSRRLFF.

The V and J genes are TRBV19 and TRBJ2-4; 14 nucleotides align to TRBD2. Germline V lookup: CDR1 LNHDA, CDR2 SQIVND (reference sequence). J gave up 2 bases and V 6 bases, and 12 bases lay outside the gene matches. The CDR3 sequence is 19 residues long. The CDR3: CASSRGTSGGINTKNIQYF. CDR3 DNA sequence: TGTGCCAGTAGCCGAGGGACTAGCGGGGGAATTAACACCAAAAACATTCAGTACTTC.

The chain is built from TRBV7-2 and TRBJ2-3; D gene ambiguous. CDR1 and CDR2 (germline): SGHTA, FQGNSA. Trimming removed 0 bases at V and 3 bases at J, with 7 bases between. The CDR3 is made up of 14 amino acids. CDR3 region: CASSLAIHTDTQYF. The CDR3 bases are TGTGCCAGCAGCTTAGCGATTCATACAGATACGCAGTATTTT.

The chain joins TRBV5-6 to TRBJ2-1; 9 bases match TRBD2. The CDR3 contains 17 residues. V shed 3 bases and J 0 bases; nucleotides not matched to a gene: 7. Germline V gene lookup returns CDR1 SGHDT and CDR2 YYEEEE. CDR3: CASSSPLTSGSYNEQFF. CDR3 nucleotides: TGTGCCAGCAGCTCCCCCCTGACTAGCGGCTCCTACAATGAGCAGTTCTTC.

Only one count was recorded for this clone. V is TRBV28 and J is TRBJ2-7, with 7 bases identical to TRBD1. The CDR3 is 14 residues long. With 5 bases clipped from V and 2 bases from J, the junction kept 6 bases outside the gene matches. Germline V gene data show CDR1 as MDHEN and CDR2 as SYDVKM. Written as DNA, the CDR3 is TGTGCCAGCAGTGACCGGGACAGCCCCTACGAGCAGTACTTC. Amino acids: CASSDRDSPYEQYF.

The chain recombines TRBV27 with TRBJ1-5, with a tentative D call TRBD1 (6 bases). The CDR3 extends over 15 amino acids. Between the trimmed V and J ends, which lost 6 bases and 6 bases, there was a span of 18 bases. Germline V lookup: CDR1 MNHEY, CDR2 SMNVEV (reference sequence). The CDR3 nucleotides read TGTGCCAGCAGCCCACTCGAGGGGGTATCTCAGCCCCAGCATTTT. Protein sequence: CASSPLEGVSQPQHF.

The chain combines TRBV12-5 with TRBJ2-1; 9 positions match TRBD2. V lost 6 bases, J lost 5 bases, and 5 bases stayed unmatched. This CDR3 has 14 amino acids. Looked up from germline, CDR1 is LGHNT and CDR2 is FRNRAP. The CDR3 DNA reads TGTGCTAGTGGGTTTCTAGCGGGAAACAATGAGCAGTTCTTC. The encoded protein is CASGFLAGNNEQFF.

This chain links TRBV4-3 with TRBJ2-1, with 14 bases matching TRBD2. The germline gives CDR1 LGHNA, CDR2 YSLEER. J gave up 5 bases and V 3 bases, and 6 bases lay outside the gene matches. There are 17 residues in the CDR3. CDR3 in amino acids: CASSHGTSGSSDNEQFF. DNA of the CDR3: TGCGCCAGCAGCCACGGGACTAGCGGGAGCAGCGACAATGAGCAGTTCTTC.

This chain links TRBV13 with TRBJ2-2; 13 bases align to TRBD2. Looked up from germline, CDR1 is PRHDT and CDR2 is FYEKMQ (reference sequence). V lost 8 bases and J lost 7; bases outside the gene matches: 4. This CDR3 comprises 14 residues. CDR3 sequence reads: CASGGLAGDGELFF. CDR3 nucleotides: TGTGCCAGCGGAGGACTAGCGGGAGACGGGGAGCTGTTTTTT.

This clone occurred once. The chain links TRBV10-2 to TRBJ1-2, with 11 bases lining up with TRBD1. The germline V gene encodes CDR1 WSHSY and CDR2 SAAADI. V lost 6 bases to trimming and J lost 4 bases; unmatched junction nucleotides: 7. The CDR3 covers 15 residues. The CDR3 loop is CASRDGQGAGYGYTF. As DNA, the CDR3 is TGCGCCAGCAGGGATGGACAGGGGGCCGGCTATGGCTACACCTTC.

The chain joins TRBV23-1 to TRBJ1-5; the D gene is possibly TRBD1 (5 bases). TRBV23-1 is noted as an ORF with a role that remains uncertain. CDR3 length: 20 residues. V was trimmed by 1 base and J by 2 bases, leaving 24 bases between them. The CDR3 nucleotides are TGCGCCAGCAGTCAATTCGGGCAGGGAAGGCTCAGTTTGGGCAATCAGCCCCAGCATTTT. This codes for CASSQFGQGRLSLGNQPQHF.

The chain couples TRBV7-2 to TRBJ2-7; tentatively, D is TRBD2 (6 bases). CDR3 length: 15 residues. V shed 5 bases and J shed 0 bases, with 14 bases lying between them. Germline CDR1 reads SGHTA; CDR2 reads FQGNSA. CDR3 protein: CASSPRRGNSYEQYF. The CDR3 DNA reads as TGTGCCAGCAGCCCCCGGCGGGGTAACTCCTACGAGCAGTACTTC.

The V gene is TRBV9, the J gene TRBJ2-7; 7 nucleotides align to TRBD2. Germline lookup yields CDR1 SGDLS and CDR2 YYNGEE. Trimming at V came to 0 bases and at J to 3 bases, leaving 6 bases not matched to a gene. CDR3 length equals 15 residues. The CDR3 loop is CASSVEAGVSYEQYF. CDR3 sequence (DNA): TGTGCCAGCAGCGTAGAGGCGGGAGTCAGCTACGAGCAGTACTTC.

The chain recombines TRBV5-1 with TRBJ2-7; 7 nucleotides line up with TRBD2. Germline V lookup: CDR1 SGHRS, CDR2 YFSETQ. Trimming cost V 0 bases and J 2 bases; bases outside gene matches: 5. CDR3 length: 15 residues. The chain's CDR3 is CASSLAPSGTYEQYF. The CDR3 nucleotides are TGCGCCAGCAGCTTGGCCCCCAGCGGGACCTACGAGCAGTACTTC.

The chain joins TRBV11-2 to TRBJ1-6; possibly TRBD1 for D (5 bases). Looked up from germline, CDR1 is SGHAT and CDR2 is FQNNGV. The CDR3 length is 14 residues. V lost 5 bases, J lost 5 bases, and 10 bases lay in between. The CDR3 DNA reads TGTGCCAGCAGCATGGGACTTAATAATTCACCCCTCCACTTT. Its translation: CASSMGLNNSPLHF.

This chain links TRBV5-6 with TRBJ1-1; a weak D match, TRBD1 (5 bases). In germline, CDR1 is SGHDT, CDR2 YYEEEE. The V gene lost 0 bases and the J gene lost 0 bases, with 9 bases spanning the gap. The CDR3 extends over 15 amino acids. The DNA for the CDR3 is TGTGCCAGCAGCTTGGGGGGACGGATGAACACTGAAGCTTTCTTT. Its protein is CASSLGGRMNTEAFF.

The rearrangement links TRBV27 to TRBJ2-5; D may be TRBD1 (5 bases). The germline V gene encodes CDR1 MNHEY and CDR2 SMNVEV (reference sequence). With 5 bases removed from V and 4 bases from J, the gap between germline ends came to 5 bases. The CDR3 runs 11 residues. The CDR3 region has the DNA TGTGCCAGCAGTAGGGGAGAGACCCAGTACTTC. It translates to CASSRGETQYF.